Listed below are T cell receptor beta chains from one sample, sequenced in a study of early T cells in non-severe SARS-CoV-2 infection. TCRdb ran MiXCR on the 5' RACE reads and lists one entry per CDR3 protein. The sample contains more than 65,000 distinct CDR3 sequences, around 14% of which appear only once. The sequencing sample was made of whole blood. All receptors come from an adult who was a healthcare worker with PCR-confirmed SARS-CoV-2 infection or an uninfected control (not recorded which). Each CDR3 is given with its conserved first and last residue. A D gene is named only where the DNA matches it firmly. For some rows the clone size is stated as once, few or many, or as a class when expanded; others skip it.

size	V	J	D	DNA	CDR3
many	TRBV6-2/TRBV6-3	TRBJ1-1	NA	TGTGCCAGCAGTTACTCGTGGGGTGTTTTGAGGGGGAACACTGAAGCTTTCTTT	CASSYSWGVLRGNTEAFF
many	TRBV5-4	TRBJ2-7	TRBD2	TGTGCCAGCAGCTCCGGCGGGGGGGAGTTCTACGAGCAGTACTTC	CASSSGGGEFYEQYF
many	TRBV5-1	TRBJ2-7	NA	TGCGCCAGCAGGACCCAGCCCGTGAGCAACGAGCAGTACTTC	CASRTQPVSNEQYF
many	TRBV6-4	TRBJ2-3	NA	TGTGCCAGCAGTTTCAGGCCCACAGATACGCAGTATTTT	CASSFRPTDTQYF
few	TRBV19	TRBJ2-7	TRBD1	TGTGCCAGTAGTCCACGACAGGGGCTATCCTACGAGCAGTACTTC	CASSPRQGLSYEQYF
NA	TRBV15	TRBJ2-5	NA	TGTGCCACCAGCAGTGAGGAGACCCAGTACTTC	CATSSEETQYF
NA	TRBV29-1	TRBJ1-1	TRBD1	TGCAGCGCAAGACAGGGTGAAGCTTTCTTT	CSARQGEAFF
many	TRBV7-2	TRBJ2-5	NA	TGTGCCAGCAGCCAGGGTGACAGAGCCACCCAGTACTTC	CASSQGDRATQYF
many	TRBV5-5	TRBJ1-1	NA	TGTGCCAGCAGCTTGGGTGCACGGAACGGTGAAGCTTTCTTT	CASSLGARNGEAFF
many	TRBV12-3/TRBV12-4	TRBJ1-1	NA	TGTGCCAGCAGTTTTTCAGAGAACACTGAAGCTTTCTTT	CASSFSENTEAFF
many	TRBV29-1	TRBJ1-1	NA	TGCAGCGCCAGACCCAAGCTTGGGTTCCGGGACACTGAAGCTTTCTTT	CSARPKLGFRDTEAFF
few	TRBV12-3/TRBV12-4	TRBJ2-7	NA	TGTGCCAGCAGTTATTCGGTCAGTAGGGAGCAGTACTTC	CASSYSVSREQYF
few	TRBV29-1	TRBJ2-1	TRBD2	TGCAGCGTTGTCAAAGTAGCGGGAGCTCACTACAATGAGCAGTTCTTC	CSVVKVAGAHYNEQFF
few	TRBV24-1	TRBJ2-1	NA	TGTGCCACCAGTGATCCAGGTGTTTCTCTCTTCTTC	CATSDPGVSLFF
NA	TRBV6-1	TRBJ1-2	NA	TGTGCCAGCAGCGAACAGCCCCCGGCCCGCTATGGCTACACCTTC	CASSEQPPARYGYTF
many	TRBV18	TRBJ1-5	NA	TGTGCCAGCTCACCTAACTCGCCCCGTAGCAATCAGCCCCAGCATTTT	CASSPNSPRSNQPQHF
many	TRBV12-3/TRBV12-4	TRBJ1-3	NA	TGTGCCAGCGGCAGAGCTGGAAACACCATATATTTT	CASGRAGNTIYF
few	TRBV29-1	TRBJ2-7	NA	TGCAGTGCGAGATCAGCCTACGAGCAGTACTTC	CSARSAYEQYF
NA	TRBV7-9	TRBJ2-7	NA	TGTGCCAGCGAGGGAACCTACGAGCAGTACTTC	CASEGTYEQYF
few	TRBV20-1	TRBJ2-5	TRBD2	TGCAGTGCCTCCCCCCTAGCGGGAGTGGAGACCCAGTACTTC	CSASPLAGVETQYF
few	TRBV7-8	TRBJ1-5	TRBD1	TGTGCCAGCAGCGACGGGACAGTGCATCAGCCCCAGCATTTT	CASSDGTVHQPQHF
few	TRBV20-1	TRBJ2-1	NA	TGCAGTGCTAGATTCCCCAGCAGTGGGGGGAACTACAATGAGCAGTTCTTC	CSARFPSSGGNYNEQFF
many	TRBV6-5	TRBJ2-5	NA	TGTGCCAGCCGGACCTTGCTTGGGGAAAGCCAGTACTTC	CASRTLLGESQYF
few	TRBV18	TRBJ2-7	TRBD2	TGTGCCAGCTCACCCGGGGGGACCGTCAAGAACTTC	CASSPGGTVKNF
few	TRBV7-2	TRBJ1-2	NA	TGTGCCAGCAGCCGGCGAGCTAACTATGGCTACACCTTC	CASSRRANYGYTF
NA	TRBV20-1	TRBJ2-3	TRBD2	TGCAGTGCTATTGGACTAGCGGGGATGAGCACAGATACGCAGTATTTT	CSAIGLAGMSTDTQYF
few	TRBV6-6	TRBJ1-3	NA	TGTGCCAGCAGTTACAACAGGGACTCTGGAAACACCATATATTTT	CASSYNRDSGNTIYF
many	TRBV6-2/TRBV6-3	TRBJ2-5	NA	TGTGCCAGCAGTTCCACTAGTAGGCAGACCCAGTACTTC	CASSSTSRQTQYF
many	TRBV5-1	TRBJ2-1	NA	TGCGCCAGCAGCTTGGGTGAACACCCCGGGAATGAGCAGTTCTTC	CASSLGEHPGNEQFF
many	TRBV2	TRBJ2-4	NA	TGTGCCAGCAGTGAAGCGCCCCCCAGGGAGTCTTTC	CASSEAPPRESF
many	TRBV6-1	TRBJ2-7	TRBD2	TGTGCCAGCAGGAGGGGACTAGCGGGAGATTTTTCCTACGAGCAGTACTTC	CASRRGLAGDFSYEQYF